What follows are 9 T cell receptor beta chains derived from one specimen sequenced in a study of molecular identifiers for immune sequencing clone quantification. TCRdb called the PCR reads again in MiXCR, with one record for every CDR3 protein. Of around 480,000 distinct CDR3 sequences listed, about 20% are singletons. Sample: naive CD8+ T cells from blood, with Jurkat cell RNA spiked in. Subset defined: FACS-sorted CD8+CD4-CCR7+CD45RA+ naive T cells. The source is a human donor in good health. Some libraries in this study had Jurkat cell RNA spiked in.

This clonotype was detected only a few times. The genes are TRBV7-6 and TRBJ2-2; D tentatively reads TRBD1 or TRBD2 (5 bases each). V shed 3 bases and J shed 0 bases, with 8 bases lying between them. In germline, CDR1 is SGHVS, CDR2 FNYEAQ. The CDR3 is 15 amino acids. CDR3 amino acids: CASSLGVANTGELFF. The CDR3 DNA follows: TGTGCCAGCAGCTTGGGGGTCGCGAACACCGGGGAGCTGTTTTTT. The entire variable domain, with the rest obtained from reference TRBV7-6 and TRBJ2-2, is as follows: GAGVSQSPRYKVTKRGQDVALRCDPISGHVSLYWYRQALGQGPEFLTYFNYEAQQDKSGLPNDRFSAERPEGSISTLTIQRTEQRDSAMYRCASSLGVANTGELFFGEGSRLTVL.

The gene calls are TRBV4-1 and TRBJ1-1; 8 nucleotides match TRBD1. V lost 3 bases to trimming and J lost 0 bases; unmatched junction nucleotides: 12. This CDR3 has 18 amino acids. CDR1 MGHRA and CDR2 YSYEKL come from the germline V gene. The chain's CDR3 is CASSQELNRGFMNTEAFF. The CDR3 DNA follows: TGCGCCAGCAGCCAGGAATTAAACAGGGGGTTCATGAACACTGAAGCTTTCTTT.

Points on this clonotype: It may be a read error: a sequence one base away is much more abundant. The genes are TRBV6-5 and TRBJ2-2; D is unclear. Germline-derived CDR1 and CDR2 are MNHEY and SVGAGI. The CDR3 length is 13 residues. Here the CDR3 reads CANSPMNTGELFF. The CDR3 nucleotides are TGTGCCAACAGTCCAATGAACACCGGGGAGCTGTTTTTT.

Comment on this clonotype: A much larger clone sits a single nucleotide away, making a read error possible. V and J are TRBV4-2 and TRBJ2-7; TRBD1 aligns across 9 bases. Germline CDR1 and CDR2: LGHNA and YNFKEQ. Trimming removed 1 base from V and 6 bases from J; junction bases left unmatched: 4. CDR3 size: 14 residues. In DNA, the CDR3 is TGTGCCAGCAGCCAAGGGACAGGGGTTTGCGAGCAGTACTTC. It translates to CASSQGTGVCEQYF.

Of note for this clonotype: A much larger clone differs by one base, so this may be a read error. This chain uses TRBV12-3 or TRBV12-4 with TRBJ1-1; D not resolved. This CDR3 is 13 amino acids long. Trimming stripped 7 bases from V and 6 bases from J, with 15 bases between. The CDR3 DNA is TGTGCCAGCACCATAAACAAGATCCCTGAAGCTTTCTTT. Amino acids: CASTINKIPEAFF.

This clonotype was seen many times. V usage is TRBV27 and J usage is TRBJ2-7; no definite D call. V lost 8 bases to trimming and J lost 2 bases, with 10 bases between them. CDR3 size: 12 residues. The germline gives CDR1 MNHEY, CDR2 SMNVEV (reference sequence). CDR3 nucleotides: TGTGCCAGCGGCGTTCTACCCTACGAGCAGTACTTC. It codes for CASGVLPYEQYF.

The chain carries TRBV4-1 and TRBJ1-6, with D perhaps TRBD1 (5 bases). This CDR3 is built from 16 residues. V was clipped by 0 bases and J by 5 bases, with 11 bases between them. The V gene's germline CDR1 is MGHRA and CDR2 YSYEKL. CDR3 protein: CASSQDGAVNNSPLHF. CDR3 DNA sequence: TGCGCCAGCAGCCAAGATGGGGCAGTCAATAATTCACCCCTCCACTTT.

This clonotype appeared once. The genes are TRBV12-3 or TRBV12-4 and TRBJ2-7; 7 bases are shared with TRBD1. Trimming took 6 bases from V and 3 from J; bases not matched to a gene: 2. The CDR3 runs to 12 residues. As DNA, the CDR3 is TGTGCCAGCAGAAGACAGGGCTACGAGCAGTACTTC. It is translated as CASRRQGYEQYF.

The sample holds many counts of this clonotype. The chain combines TRBV12-3 or TRBV12-4 with TRBJ2-2; D is undetermined. Trimming removed 8 bases at V and 6 bases at J, with 10 bases between. This CDR3 has 12 amino acids. The CDR3 is CASGVSPGELFF. The DNA of the CDR3 is TGTGCCAGCGGCGTCAGCCCCGGGGAGCTGTTTTTT.